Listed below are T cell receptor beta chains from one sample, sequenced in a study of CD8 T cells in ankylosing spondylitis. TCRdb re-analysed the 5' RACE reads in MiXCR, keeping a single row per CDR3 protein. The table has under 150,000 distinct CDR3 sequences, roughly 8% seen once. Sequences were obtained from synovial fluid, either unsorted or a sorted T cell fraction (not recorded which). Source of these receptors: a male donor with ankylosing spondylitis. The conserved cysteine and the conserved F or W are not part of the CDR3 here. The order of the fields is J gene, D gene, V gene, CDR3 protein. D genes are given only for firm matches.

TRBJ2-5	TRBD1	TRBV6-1	ASSRTGAEAETQY
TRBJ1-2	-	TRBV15	ATSRDRMGNYGYT
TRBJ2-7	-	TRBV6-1	ASSRGPLNYEQY
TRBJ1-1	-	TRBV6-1	ASRLQVTNTEAF
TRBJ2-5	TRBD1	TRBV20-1	SANHRGRGETQY
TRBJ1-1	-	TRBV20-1	SASAGLNTEAF
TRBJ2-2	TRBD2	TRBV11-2	ASSLRWGAGGHIGELF
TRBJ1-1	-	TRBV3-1	ASSQEPGGSTEAF
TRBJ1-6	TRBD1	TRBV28	ASRPRDRDHSPLH
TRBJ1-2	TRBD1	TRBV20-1	SADGQGVSWGYT
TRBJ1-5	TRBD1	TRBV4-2	ASSLSGTGDQPQH
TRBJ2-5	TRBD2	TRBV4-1	ASSRRLAGEVLETQY
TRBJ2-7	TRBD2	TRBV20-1	SATSLAGGGRQY
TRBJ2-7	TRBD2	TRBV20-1	SASGGANTGEQY
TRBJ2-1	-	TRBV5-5	ASSSSGREF
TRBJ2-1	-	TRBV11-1	ASSFRDSSYNEQF
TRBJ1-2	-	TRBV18	ASSPPTDLRGYT
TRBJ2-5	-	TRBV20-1	SEGERGQETQY
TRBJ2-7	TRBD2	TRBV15	ATSRDSAGAYEQY
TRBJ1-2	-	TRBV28	ASSLSRGGGYT
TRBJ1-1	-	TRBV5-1	ASRGASNTEAF
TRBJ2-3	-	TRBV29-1	SVDPGRSTDTQY
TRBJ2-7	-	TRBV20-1	SAGSRPMPYEQY
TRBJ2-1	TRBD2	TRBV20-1	SAGLAGESEQF
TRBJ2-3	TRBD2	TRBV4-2	ASSQDAAGGPDTQY
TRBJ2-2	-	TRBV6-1	ASKGSGAGELF
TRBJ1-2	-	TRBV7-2	ASSPQGRAGGYT
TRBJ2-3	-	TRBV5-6	ASSFTRGTDTQY
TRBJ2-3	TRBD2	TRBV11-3	ASSPGTSGMGTDTQY
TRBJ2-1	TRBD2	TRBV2	ASISGRSYNEQF
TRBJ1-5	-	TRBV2	ASKGTRGHNQPQH
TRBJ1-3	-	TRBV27	ASSLSPALSGNTIY
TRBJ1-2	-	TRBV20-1	SPWGNYGYT
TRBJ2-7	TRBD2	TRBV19	ASSIGGGAYEQY
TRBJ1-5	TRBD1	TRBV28	ASSSGQGPDQPQH
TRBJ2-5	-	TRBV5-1	ASSAPGQETQY
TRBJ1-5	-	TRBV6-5	ASHNPNQPQH
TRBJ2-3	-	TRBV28	ASSSFASRSDTQY
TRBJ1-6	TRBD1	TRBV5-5	ASSTNDRDYSPLH
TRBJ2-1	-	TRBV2	ASSEGVDSTYNEQF
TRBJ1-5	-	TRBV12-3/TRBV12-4	ASSLVDWGNQPQH
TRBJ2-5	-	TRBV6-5	ASTNVQETQY